Here is one T cell receptor (beta chain) with its context. Its antigen is unknown. Base qualities are not at hand, and no much larger clone is one base apart. The data originate from a study of CD8+ T cells in alopecia areata listed by TCRdb under 2018. About the investigation overall: The treated patients, all with moderate-to-severe alopecia areata, were enrolled in an open-label pilot trial of oral tofacitinib given at 5 to 10 mg twice daily. Patients stayed on tofacitinib for 6 to 18 months and then had 6 months of follow-up off drug so that delayed response and recurrence could be assessed. In treated patients, disease severity was measured using the SALT score, which gives the percentage of scalp surface area affected. The study used high-throughput TCRbeta sequencing to examine T cell clonal expansion in alopecia areata, in both the C3H/HeJ mouse model and human patients. Human TCRbeta sequencing covered scalp tissue and sorted CD4+ and CD8+ peripheral blood T cells from patchy and totalis/universalis alopecia areata patients and healthy controls. Patients on tofacitinib were biopsied at baseline and after 4 and 24 weeks of treatment, and several of the patients also had a later scalp biopsy. Scalp clonality was compared across normal scalp (n=4), patchy alopecia areata scalp (n=8), and alopecia totalis/universalis scalp (n=8). RNA was extracted with the PAXgene miRNA kit for fixed scalp, the miRNeasy kit for PBMCs, and the RNeasy kit for mouse skin. TCRbeta CDR3 regions were amplified by immunoSEQ multiplex PCR using 35 Vbeta forward and 13 Jbeta reverse primers. The investigation overall reported the following: Resident alphabeta T cells in normal human skin are also sequenced, complicating scalp TCR repertoire analysis, unlike mouse skin dominated by gammadelta T cells. Lesional scalp, especially in alopecia totalis/universalis, showed higher clonality and more expanded CD8+ clones than normal scalp, suggesting antigenic drive. Because the treated cohort was small and had just a single nonresponder, larger studies are needed to establish links between baseline CD8+ expansion and response. Compared with mice, TCR sequences shared between patients were less clear, possibly partly because of HLA diversity across the patient population. Scalp clonality and the number of expanded CD8+ clones among the top 100 scalp clones were significantly decreased by tofacitinib. Many expanded lesional clones persisted in scalp and blood during tofacitinib treatment, which may partly explain relapse after stopping treatment.

The germline V gene specifies SGHRS as CDR1 and YFSETQ as CDR2. Including cysteine and phenylalanine, the CDR3 has 14 amino acids. Just the 42-base CDR3 DNA is kept, in frame starting at base 1. V gives up 1 base and J gives up 6 bases, and the segment between their germline ends measures 10 bases. Library generation was performed with the immunoSEQ multiplex PCR assay. To provide template for TCR sequencing, every sample had RNA extracted and reverse transcribed into cDNA. SuperScript III was used to make first-strand cDNA, primed with a 2:1 mix of oligo-dT and random hexamers. A synthetic immune receptor repertoire was used to gauge amplification bias, and whatever bias remained was removed computationally. In the authors' own workflow: Raw reads were preprocessed to remove errors, and CDR3 was defined according to IMGT conventions as the region from the conserved cysteine to phenylalanine. To get clonality, Shannon entropy was normalized by log2 of the number of productive unique TCRs and the result was subtracted from 1. Whether scalp clones were CD4 or CD8 was inferred by matching scalp TCRbeta sequences against CD4 and CD8 repertoires sorted from blood. TCRdb mirrors the immuneACCESS table, restricted to in-frame sequences. Some clones are absent from its copies; in checked studies, under half trace to an unresolved V gene, and the reason for the others is unknown. V and J calls and clone size are as listed in that table; D and trimming were resolved from the DNA. Across this sample there are some 170,000 clones, with roughly 50% seen only once. Of the sample, around 15% is held by the ten largest clones.

This specimen's treatment or condition label, interpreted: oral pan-JAK inhibitor, 5-10 mg twice daily. From alopecia areata patients, peripheral blood was collected along with lesional scalp punch biopsies. After PBMCs were isolated by density centrifugation and stained for CD3, CD4 and CD8, a FACSAria was used to sort CD4+ and CD8+ T cells. The chain is assembled from TRBV5-1 and TRBJ2-2; TRBD1 is perhaps the D gene, given 5 matching bases. The sequence was collected from a human donor with alopecia areata. The starting material was CD4+ T cells sorted from blood, obtained at week 56, from a patient treated with tofacitinib. The nucleotides are TGCGCCAGCAGCTTGCTTCAGGGCCCCGGGGAGCTGTTTTTT. Its translation reads: CASSLLQGPGELFF.